This is a list of T cell receptor beta chains from one sample in a study of PD-L1 blockade in urothelial cancer. Some clones are missing from TCRdb's copy, which holds only in-frame ones; the method was immunoSEQ multiplex PCR. The sample lists approximately 44,000 clones, roughly nine tenths occurring once. The material sequenced was PBMCs, taken around atezolizumab (anti-PD-L1) treatment. The receptor set was obtained from a man aged 70-80 years with urothelial cancer. CDR3s include the opening cysteine and the closing phenylalanine or tryptophan. A D gene is named only where the DNA matches it firmly. Clone size is given for some rows only: seen once, a few or many times, or a class if the clone is expanded.

d_call	j_call	v_call	clone_size	cdr3_aa	cdr3_nt
NA	TRBJ2-7	TRBV5-4	NA	CASSLVGEDEQYF	TGTGCCAGCAGCTTGGTTGGGGAGGACGAGCAGTACTTC
NA	TRBJ2-7	TRBV27	NA	CASSFDRLTYEQYF	TGTGCCAGCAGTTTCGACAGGCTCACCTACGAGCAGTACTTC
NA	TRBJ1-2	TRBV28	NA	CASSRQAGYGYTF	TGTGCCAGCAGTCGACAGGCCGGCTATGGCTACACCTTC
NA	TRBJ1-5	TRBV28	NA	CASTPAGGGRNQPQHF	TGTGCCAGCACCCCGGCTGGGGGCGGCCGCAATCAGCCCCAGCATTTT
TRBD2	TRBJ2-7	TRBV30	NA	CAWMGTSGSGYEQYF	TGTGCCTGGATGGGGACTAGCGGGAGTGGATACGAGCAGTACTTC
TRBD1	TRBJ2-1	TRBV10-3	NA	CAIRPGQGAEGSYNEQFF	TGTGCCATCAGACCGGGACAGGGGGCAGAGGGCTCCTACAATGAGCAGTTCTTC
NA	TRBJ1-2	TRBV6-5	NA	CASGPVDKFYGYTF	TGTGCCAGCGGGCCAGTGGACAAATTTTATGGCTACACCTTC
NA	TRBJ1-5	TRBV29-1	NA	CSVRDTATEPQHF	TGCAGCGTAAGGGACACTGCCACAGAGCCCCAGCATTTT
TRBD2	TRBJ2-3	TRBV27	NA	CASSLGTRRSDTQYF	TGTGCCAGCAGTTTAGGGACTAGGAGGTCGGATACGCAGTATTTT
NA	TRBJ2-3	TRBV5-1	NA	CASSSSSRDTQYF	TGCGCCAGCAGCTCGTCTAGCCGAGATACGCAGTATTTT
TRBD1	TRBJ1-5	TRBV6-6	once	CASSQTGDNQPQHF	TGTGCCAGCAGTCAGACAGGGGATAATCAGCCCCAGCATTTT
TRBD1	TRBJ1-2	TRBV28	NA	CASGPLPGQSHYGYTF	TGTGCCAGCGGACCCCTTCCGGGACAGAGTCACTATGGCTACACCTTC
NA	TRBJ2-3	TRBV30	NA	CAWAGPNTDTQYF	TGTGCCTGGGCTGGGCCGAACACAGATACGCAGTATTTT
TRBD2	TRBJ2-7	TRBV30	NA	CACEIAGVAEQYF	TGTGCCTGCGAGATAGCGGGAGTGGCCGAGCAGTACTTC
TRBD1	TRBJ2-6	TRBV5-1	NA	CASSPDRPSGANVLTF	TGCGCCAGCAGCCCGGACAGGCCCTCTGGGGCCAACGTCCTGACTTTC